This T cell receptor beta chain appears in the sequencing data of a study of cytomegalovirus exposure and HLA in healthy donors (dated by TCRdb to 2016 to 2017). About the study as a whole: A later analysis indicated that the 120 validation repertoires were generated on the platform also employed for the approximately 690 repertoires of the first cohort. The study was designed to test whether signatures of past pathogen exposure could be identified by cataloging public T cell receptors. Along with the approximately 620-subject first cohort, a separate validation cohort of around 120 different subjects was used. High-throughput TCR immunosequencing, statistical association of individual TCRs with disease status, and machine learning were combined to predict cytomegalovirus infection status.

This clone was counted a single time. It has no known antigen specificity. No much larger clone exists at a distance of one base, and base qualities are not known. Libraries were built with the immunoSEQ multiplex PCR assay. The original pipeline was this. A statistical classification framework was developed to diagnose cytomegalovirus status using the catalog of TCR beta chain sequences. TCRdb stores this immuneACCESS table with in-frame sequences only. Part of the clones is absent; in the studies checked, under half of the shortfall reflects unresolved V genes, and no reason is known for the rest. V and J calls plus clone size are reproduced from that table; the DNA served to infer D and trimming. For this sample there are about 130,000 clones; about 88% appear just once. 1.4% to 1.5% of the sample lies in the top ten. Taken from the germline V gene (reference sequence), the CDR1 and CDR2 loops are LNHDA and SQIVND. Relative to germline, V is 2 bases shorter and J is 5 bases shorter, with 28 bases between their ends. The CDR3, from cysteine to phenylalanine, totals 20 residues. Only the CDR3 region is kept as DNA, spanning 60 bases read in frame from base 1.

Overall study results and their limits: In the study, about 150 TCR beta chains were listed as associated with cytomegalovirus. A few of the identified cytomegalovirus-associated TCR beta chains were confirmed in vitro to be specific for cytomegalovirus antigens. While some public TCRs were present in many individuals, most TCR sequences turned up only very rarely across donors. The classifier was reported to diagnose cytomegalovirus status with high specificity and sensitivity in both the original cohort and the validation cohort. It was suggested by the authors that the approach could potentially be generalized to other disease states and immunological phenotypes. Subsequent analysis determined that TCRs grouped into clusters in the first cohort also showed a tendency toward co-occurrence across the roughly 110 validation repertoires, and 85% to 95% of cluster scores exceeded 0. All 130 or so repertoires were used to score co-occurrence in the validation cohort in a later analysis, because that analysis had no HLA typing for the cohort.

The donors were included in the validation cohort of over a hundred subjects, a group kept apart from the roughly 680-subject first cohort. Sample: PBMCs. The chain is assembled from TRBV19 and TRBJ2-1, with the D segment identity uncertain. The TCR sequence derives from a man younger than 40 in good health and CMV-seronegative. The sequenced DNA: TGTGCCAGTAGTATACCAACTATACACCGGATACACCAGATCGACAATGAGCAGTTCTTC. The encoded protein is CASSIPTIHRIHQIDNEQFF.